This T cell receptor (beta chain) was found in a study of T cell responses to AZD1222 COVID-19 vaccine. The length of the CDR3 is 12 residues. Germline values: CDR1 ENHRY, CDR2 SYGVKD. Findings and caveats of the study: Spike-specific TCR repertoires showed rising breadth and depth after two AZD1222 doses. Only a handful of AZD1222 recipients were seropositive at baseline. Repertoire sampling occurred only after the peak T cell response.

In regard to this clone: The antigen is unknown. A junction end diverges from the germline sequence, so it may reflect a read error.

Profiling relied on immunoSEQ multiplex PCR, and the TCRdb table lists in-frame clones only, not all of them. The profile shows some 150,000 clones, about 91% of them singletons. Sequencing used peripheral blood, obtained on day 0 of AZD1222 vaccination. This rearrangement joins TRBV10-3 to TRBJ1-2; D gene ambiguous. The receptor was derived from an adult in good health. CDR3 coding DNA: TGTGCCACCAGTGGGCAGGACTATGGCTACACCTTC. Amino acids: CATSGQDYGYTF.